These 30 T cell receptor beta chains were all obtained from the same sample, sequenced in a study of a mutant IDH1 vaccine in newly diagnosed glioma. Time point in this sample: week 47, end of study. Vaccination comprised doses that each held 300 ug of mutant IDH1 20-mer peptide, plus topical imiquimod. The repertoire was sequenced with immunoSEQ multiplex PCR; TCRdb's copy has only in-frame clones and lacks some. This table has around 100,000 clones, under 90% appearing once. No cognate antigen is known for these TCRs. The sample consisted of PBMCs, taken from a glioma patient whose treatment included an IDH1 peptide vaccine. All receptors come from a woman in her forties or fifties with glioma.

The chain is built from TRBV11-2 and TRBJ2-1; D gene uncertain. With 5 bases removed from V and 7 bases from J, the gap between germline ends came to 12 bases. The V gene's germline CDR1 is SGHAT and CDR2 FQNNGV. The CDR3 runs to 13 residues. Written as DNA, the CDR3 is TGTGCCAGCAGCGCCCAGTGGCTAAATGAGCAGTTCTTC. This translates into CASSAQWLNEQFF.

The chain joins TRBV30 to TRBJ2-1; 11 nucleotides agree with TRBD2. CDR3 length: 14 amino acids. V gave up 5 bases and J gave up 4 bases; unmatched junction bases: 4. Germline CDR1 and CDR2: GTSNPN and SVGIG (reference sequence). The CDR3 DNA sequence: TGTGCCTGGCAAACTAGCGGGGGTTACAATGAGCAGTTCTTC. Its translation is CAWQTSGGYNEQFF.

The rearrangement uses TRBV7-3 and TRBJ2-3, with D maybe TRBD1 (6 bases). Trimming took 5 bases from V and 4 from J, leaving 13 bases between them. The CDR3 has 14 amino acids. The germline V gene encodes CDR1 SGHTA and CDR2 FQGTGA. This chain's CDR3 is CASSLQGPPDTQYF. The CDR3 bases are TGTGCCAGCAGCCTACAGGGTCCCCCAGATACGCAGTATTTT. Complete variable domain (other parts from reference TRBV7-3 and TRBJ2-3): GAGVSQTPSNKVTEKGKYVELRCDPISGHTALYWYRQSLGQGPEFLIYFQGTGAADDSGLPNDRFFAVRPEGSVSTLKIQRTERGDSAVYLCASSLQGPPDTQYFGPGTRLTVL.

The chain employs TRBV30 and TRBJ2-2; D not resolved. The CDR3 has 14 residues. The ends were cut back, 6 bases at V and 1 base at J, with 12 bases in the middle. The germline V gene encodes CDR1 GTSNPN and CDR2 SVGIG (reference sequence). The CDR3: CACSWSGNTGELFF. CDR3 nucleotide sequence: TGTGCCTGCTCTTGGTCAGGGAACACCGGGGAGCTGTTTTTT.

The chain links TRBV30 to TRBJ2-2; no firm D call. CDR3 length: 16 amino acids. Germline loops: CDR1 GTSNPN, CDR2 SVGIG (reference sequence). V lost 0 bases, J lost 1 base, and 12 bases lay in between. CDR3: CAWSVFVTVNTGELFF. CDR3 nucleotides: TGTGCCTGGAGTGTATTTGTCACAGTGAACACCGGGGAGCTGTTTTTT.

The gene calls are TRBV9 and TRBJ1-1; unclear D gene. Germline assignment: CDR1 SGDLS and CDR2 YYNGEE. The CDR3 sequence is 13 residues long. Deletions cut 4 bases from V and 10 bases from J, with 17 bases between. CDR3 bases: TGTGCCAGCAGCCTTATTACTCCTCCAACAGCTTTCTTT. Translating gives CASSLITPPTAFF.

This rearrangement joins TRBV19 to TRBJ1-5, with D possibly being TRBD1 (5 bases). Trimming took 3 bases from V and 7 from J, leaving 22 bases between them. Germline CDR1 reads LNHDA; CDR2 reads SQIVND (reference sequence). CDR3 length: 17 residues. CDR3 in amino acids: CASSITIAGGTGQPQHF. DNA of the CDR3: TGTGCCAGTAGTATCACGATAGCTGGGGGTACGGGACAGCCCCAGCATTTT.

This chain's CDR3 is CASSLGEAADGYTF. CDR3 sequence (DNA): TGTGCCAGCAGCTTAGGGGAGGCGGCCGATGGCTACACCTTC. V and J are TRBV7-6 and TRBJ1-2; D gene ambiguous. The CDR3 is 14 residues long. V was shortened by 1 base and J by 6 bases, with 12 bases between the two germline ends. Per the germline V gene, CDR1 is SGHVS and CDR2 is FNYEAQ.

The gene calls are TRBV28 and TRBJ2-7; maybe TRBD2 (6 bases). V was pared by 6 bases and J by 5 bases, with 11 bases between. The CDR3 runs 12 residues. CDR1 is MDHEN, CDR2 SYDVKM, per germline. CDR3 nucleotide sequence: TGTGCCAGCAGCAGGACTAAACACGAGCAGTACTTC. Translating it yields CASSRTKHEQYF.

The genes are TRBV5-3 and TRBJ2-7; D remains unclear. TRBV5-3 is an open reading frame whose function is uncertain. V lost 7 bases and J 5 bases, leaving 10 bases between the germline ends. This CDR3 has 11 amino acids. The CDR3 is CARGPSHEQYF. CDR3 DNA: TGTGCCAGAGGCCCTTCCCACGAGCAGTACTTC.

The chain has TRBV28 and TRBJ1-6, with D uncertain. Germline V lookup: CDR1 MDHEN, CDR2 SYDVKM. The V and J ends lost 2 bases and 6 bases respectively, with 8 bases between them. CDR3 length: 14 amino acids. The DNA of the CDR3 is TGTGCCAGCAGTTTACAGCATACTAATTCACCCCTCCACTTT. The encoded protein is CASSLQHTNSPLHF.

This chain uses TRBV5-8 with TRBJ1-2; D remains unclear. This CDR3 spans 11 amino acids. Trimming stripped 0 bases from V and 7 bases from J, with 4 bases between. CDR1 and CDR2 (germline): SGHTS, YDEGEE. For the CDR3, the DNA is TGTGCCAGCAGCTTGGACAGTGGCTACACCTTC. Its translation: CASSLDSGYTF. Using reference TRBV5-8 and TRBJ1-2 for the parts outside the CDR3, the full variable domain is EAGVTQSPTHLIKTRGQQATLRCSPISGHTSVYWYQQALGLGLQFLLWYDEGEERNRGNFPPRFSGRQFPNYSSELNVNALELEDSALYLCASSLDSGYTFGSGTRLTVV.

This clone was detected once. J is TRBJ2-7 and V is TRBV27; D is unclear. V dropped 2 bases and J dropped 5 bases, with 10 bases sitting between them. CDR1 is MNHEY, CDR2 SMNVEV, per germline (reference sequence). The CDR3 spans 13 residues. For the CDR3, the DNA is TGTGCCAGCAGTTTAAGAAATGGGGACGAGCAGTACTTC. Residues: CASSLRNGDEQYF.

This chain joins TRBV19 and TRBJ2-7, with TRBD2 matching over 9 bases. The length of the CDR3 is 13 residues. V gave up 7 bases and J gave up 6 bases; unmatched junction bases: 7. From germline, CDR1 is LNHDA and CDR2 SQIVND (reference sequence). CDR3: CASNSAGGSEQYF. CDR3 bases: TGTGCCAGTAATTCAGCGGGAGGTTCCGAGCAGTACTTC.

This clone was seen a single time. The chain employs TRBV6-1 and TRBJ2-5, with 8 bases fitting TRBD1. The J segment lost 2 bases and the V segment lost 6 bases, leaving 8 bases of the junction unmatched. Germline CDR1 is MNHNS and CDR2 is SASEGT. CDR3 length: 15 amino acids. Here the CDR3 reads CASRNLGQGQETQYF. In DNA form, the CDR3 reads TGTGCCAGCAGGAATCTTGGACAGGGACAAGAGACCCAGTACTTC.

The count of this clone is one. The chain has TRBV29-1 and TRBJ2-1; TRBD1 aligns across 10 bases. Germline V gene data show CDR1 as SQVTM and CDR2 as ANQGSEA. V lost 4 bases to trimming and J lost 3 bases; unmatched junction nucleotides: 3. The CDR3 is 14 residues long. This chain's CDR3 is CSVVRDRGYNEQFF. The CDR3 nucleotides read TGCAGCGTTGTGCGGGACAGGGGCTACAATGAGCAGTTCTTC.

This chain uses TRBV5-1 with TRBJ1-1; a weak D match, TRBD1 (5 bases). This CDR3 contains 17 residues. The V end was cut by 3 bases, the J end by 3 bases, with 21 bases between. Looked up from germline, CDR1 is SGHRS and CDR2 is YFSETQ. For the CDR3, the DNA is TGCGCCAGCAGCTCGTCTGGACAACTCGGAGGGGACACTGAAGCTTTCTTT. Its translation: CASSSSGQLGGDTEAFF.

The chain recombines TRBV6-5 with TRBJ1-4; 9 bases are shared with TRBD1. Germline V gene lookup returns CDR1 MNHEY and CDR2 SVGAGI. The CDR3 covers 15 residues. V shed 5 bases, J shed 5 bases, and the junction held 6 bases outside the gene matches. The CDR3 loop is CASSRPGQGNEKLFF. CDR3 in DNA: TGTGCCAGCAGTAGACCGGGACAGGGAAATGAAAAACTGTTTTTT.

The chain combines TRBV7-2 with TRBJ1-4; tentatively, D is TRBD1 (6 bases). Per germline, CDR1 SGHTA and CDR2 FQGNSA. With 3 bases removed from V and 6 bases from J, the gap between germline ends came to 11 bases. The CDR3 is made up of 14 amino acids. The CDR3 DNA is TGTGCCAGCAGCTTCCAGGGGTGGGATGAAAAACTGTTTTTT. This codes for CASSFQGWDEKLFF.

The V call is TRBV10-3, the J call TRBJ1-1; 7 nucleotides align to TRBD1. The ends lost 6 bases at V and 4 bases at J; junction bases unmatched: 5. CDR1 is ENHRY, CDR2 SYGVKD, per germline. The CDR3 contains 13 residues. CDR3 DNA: TGTGCCATCAGCGACGGACAGGCCACTGAAGCTTTCTTT. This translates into CAISDGQATEAFF.

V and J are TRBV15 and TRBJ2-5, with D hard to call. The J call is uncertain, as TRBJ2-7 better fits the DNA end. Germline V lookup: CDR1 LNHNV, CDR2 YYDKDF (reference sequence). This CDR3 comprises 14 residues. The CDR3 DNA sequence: TGTGCCACCAGCAGAGATTCTGGGCCCTACGAGCAGTACTTC. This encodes CATSRDSGPYEQYF.

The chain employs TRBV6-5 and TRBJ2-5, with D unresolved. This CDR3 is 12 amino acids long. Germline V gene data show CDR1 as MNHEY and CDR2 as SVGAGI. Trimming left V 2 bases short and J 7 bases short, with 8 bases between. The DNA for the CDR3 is TGTGCCAGCAGTTACCCTATGGGGACCCAGTACTTC. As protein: CASSYPMGTQYF.

In DNA, the CDR3 is TGTGCCAGCAGTTTTTATCAGGGGTCAGAGACCCAGTACTTC. It specifies CASSFYQGSETQYF. The rearrangement links TRBV28 to TRBJ2-5, with D perhaps TRBD1 (6 bases). The CDR3 has 14 amino acids. Germline-derived CDR1 and CDR2 are MDHEN and SYDVKM. Trimming left V 3 bases short and J 4 bases short, with 12 bases between.

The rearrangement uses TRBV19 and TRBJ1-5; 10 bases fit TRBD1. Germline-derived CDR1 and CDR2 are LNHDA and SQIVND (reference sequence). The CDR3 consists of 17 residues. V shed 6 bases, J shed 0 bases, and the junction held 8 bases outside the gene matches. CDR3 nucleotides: TGTGCCAGTAGATGGACAGGGGGGGGATATAGCAATCAGCCCCAGCATTTT. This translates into CASRWTGGGYSNQPQHF. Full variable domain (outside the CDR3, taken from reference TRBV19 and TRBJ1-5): DGGITQSPKYLFRKEGQNVTLSCEQNLNHDAMYWYRQDPGQGLRLIYYSQIVNDFQKGDIAEGYSVSREKKESFPLTVTSAQKNPTAFYLCASRWTGGGYSNQPQHFGDGTRLSIL.

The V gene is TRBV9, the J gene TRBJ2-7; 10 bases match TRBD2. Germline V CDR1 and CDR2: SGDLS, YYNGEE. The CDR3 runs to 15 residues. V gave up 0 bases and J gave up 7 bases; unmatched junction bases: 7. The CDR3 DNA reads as TGTGCCAGCAGCGTAGGGCGGCTAGCGGGAGAAGAGCAGTACTTC. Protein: CASSVGRLAGEEQYF.

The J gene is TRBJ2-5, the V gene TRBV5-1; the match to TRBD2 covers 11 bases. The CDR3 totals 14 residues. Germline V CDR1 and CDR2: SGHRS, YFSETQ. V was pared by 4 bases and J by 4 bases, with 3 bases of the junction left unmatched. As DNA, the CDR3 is TGCGCCAGCAGCCTTGGACTAGCGGGAGAGACCCAGTACTTC. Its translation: CASSLGLAGETQYF.

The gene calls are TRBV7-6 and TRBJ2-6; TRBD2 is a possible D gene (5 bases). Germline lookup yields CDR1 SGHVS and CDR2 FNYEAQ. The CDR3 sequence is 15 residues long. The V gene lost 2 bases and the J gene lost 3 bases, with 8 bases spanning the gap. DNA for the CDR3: TGTGCCAGCAGCTTACCGGGGATTGGGGCCAACGTCCTGACTTTC. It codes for CASSLPGIGANVLTF. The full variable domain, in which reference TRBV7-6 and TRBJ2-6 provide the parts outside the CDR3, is GAGVSQSPRYKVTKRGQDVALRCDPISGHVSLYWYRQALGQGPEFLTYFNYEAQQDKSGLPNDRFSAERPEGSISTLTIQRTEQRDSAMYRCASSLPGIGANVLTFGAGSRLTVL.

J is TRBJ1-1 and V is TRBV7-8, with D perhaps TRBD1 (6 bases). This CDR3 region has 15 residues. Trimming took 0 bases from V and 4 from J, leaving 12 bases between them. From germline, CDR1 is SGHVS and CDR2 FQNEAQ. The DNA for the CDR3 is TGTGCCAGCAGCTTAGCAGGGGGTCAGAGCACTGAAGCTTTCTTT. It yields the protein CASSLAGGQSTEAFF. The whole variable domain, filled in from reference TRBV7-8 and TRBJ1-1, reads GAGVSQSPRYKVAKRGQDVALRCDPISGHVSLFWYQQALGQGPEFLTYFQNEAQLDKSGLPSDRFFAERPEGSVSTLKIQRTQQEDSAVYLCASSLAGGQSTEAFFGQGTRLTVV.

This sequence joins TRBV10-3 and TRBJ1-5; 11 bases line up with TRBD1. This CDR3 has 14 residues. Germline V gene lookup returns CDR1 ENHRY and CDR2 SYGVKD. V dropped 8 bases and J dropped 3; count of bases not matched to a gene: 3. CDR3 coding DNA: TGTGCCATCTGGACAGGGGGCTACAATCAGCCCCAGCATTTT. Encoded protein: CAIWTGGYNQPQHF.

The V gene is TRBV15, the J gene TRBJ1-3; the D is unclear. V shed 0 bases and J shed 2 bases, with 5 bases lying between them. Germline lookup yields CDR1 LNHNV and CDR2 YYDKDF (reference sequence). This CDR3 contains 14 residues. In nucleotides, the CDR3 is TGTGCCACCAGCAGAGATGGGCCTGGAAACACCATATATTTT. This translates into CATSRDGPGNTIYF.